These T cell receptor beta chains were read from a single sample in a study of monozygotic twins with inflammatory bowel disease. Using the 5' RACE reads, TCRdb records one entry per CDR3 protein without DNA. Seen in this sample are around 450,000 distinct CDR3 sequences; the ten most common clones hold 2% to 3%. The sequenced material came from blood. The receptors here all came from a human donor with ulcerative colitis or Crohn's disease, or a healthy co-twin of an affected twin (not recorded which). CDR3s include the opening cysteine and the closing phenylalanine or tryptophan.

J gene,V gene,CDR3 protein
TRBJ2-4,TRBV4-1,CASSQAGADKNIQYF
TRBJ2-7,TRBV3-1,CASSQTPYEQYF
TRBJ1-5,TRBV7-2,CASSPEGGSAQPQHF
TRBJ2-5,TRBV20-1,CSATGQVQETQYF
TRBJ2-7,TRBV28,CASCPRTGLSYEQYF
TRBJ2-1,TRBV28,CASSTGTSVAQFF
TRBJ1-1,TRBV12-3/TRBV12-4,CASNTGEASAFF
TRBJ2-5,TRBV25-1,CASSAAGQGERETQYF
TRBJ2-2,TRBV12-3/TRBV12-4,CASSLAGGAGELFF
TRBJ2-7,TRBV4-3,CASSQAAGAPYEQYF
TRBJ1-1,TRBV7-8,CASSSERRGTEAFF
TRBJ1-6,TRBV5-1,CASTPDISGGSPLHF
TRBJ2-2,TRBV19,CASIEGTTGTGELFF
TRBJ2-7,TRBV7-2,CASSPYYGTVLYEQYF
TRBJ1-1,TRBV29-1,CSVEDPGRGTAFF
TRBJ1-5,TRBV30,CAWTSAGGQPQHF
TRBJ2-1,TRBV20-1,CSANNLAGPENEQFF
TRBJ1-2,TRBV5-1,CASSWGTGPTPYGYTF
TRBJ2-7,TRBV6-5,CASSYSSGEQYF
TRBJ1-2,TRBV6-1,CATESRGLPNYGYTF
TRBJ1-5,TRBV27,CASSINRGLLQPQHF
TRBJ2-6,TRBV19,CASSGPLSGANVLTF
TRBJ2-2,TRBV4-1,CASSQFMTSNTGELFF
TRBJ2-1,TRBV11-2,CASSLASGAAGGEQFF
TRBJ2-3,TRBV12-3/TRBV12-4,CASSKREGTDTQYF
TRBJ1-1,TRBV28,CASTPAELRHPEAFF
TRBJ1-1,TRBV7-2,CASSLNRGGEAFF
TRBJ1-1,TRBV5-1,CASSLDTGNTEAFF
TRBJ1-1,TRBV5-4,CASSSKQGVWTEAFF
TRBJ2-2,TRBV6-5,CASSITQGMNTGELFF
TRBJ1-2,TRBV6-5,CASSYYGGDYGYTF
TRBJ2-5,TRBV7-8,CASGQGARETQYF
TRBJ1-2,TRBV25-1,CASSGPNAKTGSYGYTF
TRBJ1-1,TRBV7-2,CASSPGTGIEAFF
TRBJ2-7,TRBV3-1,CASSQGTSREQYF